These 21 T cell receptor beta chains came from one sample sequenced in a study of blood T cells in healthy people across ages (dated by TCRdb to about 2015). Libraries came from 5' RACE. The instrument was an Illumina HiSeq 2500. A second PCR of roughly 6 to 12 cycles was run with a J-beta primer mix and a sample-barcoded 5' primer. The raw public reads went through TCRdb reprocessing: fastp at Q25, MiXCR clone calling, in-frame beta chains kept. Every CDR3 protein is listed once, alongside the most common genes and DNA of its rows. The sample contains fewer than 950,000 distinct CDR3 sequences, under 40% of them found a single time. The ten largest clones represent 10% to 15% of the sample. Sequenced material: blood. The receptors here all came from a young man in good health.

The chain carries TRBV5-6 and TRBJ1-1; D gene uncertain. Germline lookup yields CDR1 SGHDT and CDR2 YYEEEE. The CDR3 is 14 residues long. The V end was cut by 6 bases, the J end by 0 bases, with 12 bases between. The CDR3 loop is CASTVAGLNTEAFF. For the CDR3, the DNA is TGTGCCAGCACCGTGGCAGGTTTGAACACTGAAGCTTTCTTT.

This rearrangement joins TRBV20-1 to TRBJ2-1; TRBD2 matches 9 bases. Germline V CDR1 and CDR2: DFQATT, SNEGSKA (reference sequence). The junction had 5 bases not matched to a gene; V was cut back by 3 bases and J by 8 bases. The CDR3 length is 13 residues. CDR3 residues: CSASSGSRDEQFF. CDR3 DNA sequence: TGCAGTGCTAGTAGCGGGAGTCGGGATGAGCAGTTCTTC.

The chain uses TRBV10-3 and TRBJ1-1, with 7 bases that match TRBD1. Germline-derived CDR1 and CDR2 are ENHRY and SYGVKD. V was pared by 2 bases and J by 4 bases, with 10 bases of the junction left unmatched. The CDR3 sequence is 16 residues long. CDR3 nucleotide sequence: TGTGCCATCAGTGAGCCGAGGGGGCGCCGTGGCACTGAAGCTTTCTTT. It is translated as CAISEPRGRRGTEAFF.

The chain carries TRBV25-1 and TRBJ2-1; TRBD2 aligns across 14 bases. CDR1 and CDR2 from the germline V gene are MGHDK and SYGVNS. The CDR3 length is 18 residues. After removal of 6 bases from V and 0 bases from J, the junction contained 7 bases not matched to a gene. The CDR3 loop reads CASSPGLAGVTSYNEQFF. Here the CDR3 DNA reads TGTGCCAGCAGCCCGGGACTAGCGGGAGTAACCTCCTACAATGAGCAGTTCTTC.

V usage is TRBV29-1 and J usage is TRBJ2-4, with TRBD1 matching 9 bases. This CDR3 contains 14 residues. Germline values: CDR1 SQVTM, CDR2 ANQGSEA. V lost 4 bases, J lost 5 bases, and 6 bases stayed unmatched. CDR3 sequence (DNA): TGCAGCGTTGGAGGGGGGACAGGGCAAAACATTCAGTACTTC. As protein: CSVGGGTGQNIQYF. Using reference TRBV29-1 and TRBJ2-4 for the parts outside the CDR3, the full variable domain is SAVISQKPSRDICQRGTSLTIQCQVDSQVTMMFWYRQQPGQSLTLIATANQGSEATYESGFVIDKFPISRPNLTFSTLTVSNMSPEDSSIYLCSVGGGTGQNIQYFGAGTRLSVL.

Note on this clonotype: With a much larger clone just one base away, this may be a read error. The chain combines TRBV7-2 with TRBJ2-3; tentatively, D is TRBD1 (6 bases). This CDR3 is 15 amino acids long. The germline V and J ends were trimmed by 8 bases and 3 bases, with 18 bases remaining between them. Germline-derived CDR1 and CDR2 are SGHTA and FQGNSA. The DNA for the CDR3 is TGTGCCAGCGGTTCCCAGGGGATCAGGACAGATACGCAGTATTTT. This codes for CASGSQGIRTDTQYF.

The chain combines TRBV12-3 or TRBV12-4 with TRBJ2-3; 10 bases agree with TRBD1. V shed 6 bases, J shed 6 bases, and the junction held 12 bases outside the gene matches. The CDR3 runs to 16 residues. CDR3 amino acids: CASRLPGQGLFDTQYF. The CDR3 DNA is TGTGCCAGCAGACTACCGGGACAGGGGTTATTCGATACGCAGTATTTT.

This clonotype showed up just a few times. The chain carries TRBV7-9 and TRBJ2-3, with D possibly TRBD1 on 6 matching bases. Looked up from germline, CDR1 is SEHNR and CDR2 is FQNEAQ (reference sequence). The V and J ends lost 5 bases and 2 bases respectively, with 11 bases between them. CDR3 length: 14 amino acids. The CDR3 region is CASSPRGHTDTQYF. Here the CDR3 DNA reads TGTGCCAGCAGCCCCAGGGGACACACAGATACGCAGTATTTT.

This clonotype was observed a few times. CDR3 sequence: CASTLRVNVPGASGYTF. CDR3 sequence (DNA): TGTGCCAGCACCCTAAGGGTCAATGTGCCAGGGGCTTCTGGCTACACCTTC. V is TRBV12-3 or TRBV12-4 and J is TRBJ1-2; D is perhaps TRBD1 (6 bases). This CDR3 comprises 17 residues. The V end lost 7 bases, the J end lost 7 bases, and 28 bases lay between the germline ends.

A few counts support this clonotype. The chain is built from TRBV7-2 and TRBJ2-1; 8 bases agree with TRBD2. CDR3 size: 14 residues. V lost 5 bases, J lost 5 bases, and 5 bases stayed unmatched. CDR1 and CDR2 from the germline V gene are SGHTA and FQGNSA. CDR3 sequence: CASSLTSGNNEQFF. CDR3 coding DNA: TGTGCCAGCAGCCTCACTAGCGGAAACAATGAGCAGTTCTTC.

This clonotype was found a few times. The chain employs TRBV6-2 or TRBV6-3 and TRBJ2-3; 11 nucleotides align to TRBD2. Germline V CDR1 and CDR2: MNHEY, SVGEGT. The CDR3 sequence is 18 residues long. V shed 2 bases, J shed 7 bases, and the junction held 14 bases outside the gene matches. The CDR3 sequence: CASSYPSPGSGGANTQYF. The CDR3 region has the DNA TGTGCCAGCAGTTACCCCAGCCCGGGTAGCGGGGGGGCAAATACGCAGTATTTT.

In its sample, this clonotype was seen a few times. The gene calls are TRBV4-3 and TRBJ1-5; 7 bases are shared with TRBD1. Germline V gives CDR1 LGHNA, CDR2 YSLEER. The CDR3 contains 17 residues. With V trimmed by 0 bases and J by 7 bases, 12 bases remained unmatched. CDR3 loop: CASSQDLLTGRRQPQHF. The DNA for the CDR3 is TGCGCCAGCAGCCAAGATTTATTGACAGGGCGTAGGCAGCCCCAGCATTTT.

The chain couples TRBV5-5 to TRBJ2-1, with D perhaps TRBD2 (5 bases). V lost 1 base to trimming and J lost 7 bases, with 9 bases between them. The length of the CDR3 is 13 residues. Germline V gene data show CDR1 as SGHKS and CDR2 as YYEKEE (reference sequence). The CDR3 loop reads CASSLNGENEQFF. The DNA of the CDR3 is TGTGCCAGCAGCTTGAATGGGGAGAATGAGCAGTTCTTC.

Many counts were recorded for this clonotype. The CDR3 DNA reads TGCGCCAGCAGCTTGCGGGACAGGGGGTACAATGAGCAGTTCTTC. This sequence encodes CASSLRDRGYNEQFF. This chain links TRBV5-1 with TRBJ2-1; 11 bases fit TRBD1. Germline CDR1 is SGHRS and CDR2 is YFSETQ. V was clipped by 1 base and J by 4 bases; unmatched bases: 1. This CDR3 is 15 amino acids long.

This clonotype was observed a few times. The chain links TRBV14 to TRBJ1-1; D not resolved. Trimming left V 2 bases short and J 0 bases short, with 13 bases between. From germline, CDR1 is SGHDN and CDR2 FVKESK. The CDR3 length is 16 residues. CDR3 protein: CASSQISKALNTEAFF. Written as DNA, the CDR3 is TGTGCCAGCAGCCAAATTTCTAAGGCCTTGAACACTGAAGCTTTCTTT.

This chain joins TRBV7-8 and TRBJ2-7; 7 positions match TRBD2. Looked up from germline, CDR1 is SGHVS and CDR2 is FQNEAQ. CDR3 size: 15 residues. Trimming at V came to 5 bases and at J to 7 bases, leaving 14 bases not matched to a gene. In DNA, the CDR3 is TGTGCCAGCAGCAGTAGCGGGCGCTCGTACAAGGAGCAGTACTTC. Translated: CASSSSGRSYKEQYF.

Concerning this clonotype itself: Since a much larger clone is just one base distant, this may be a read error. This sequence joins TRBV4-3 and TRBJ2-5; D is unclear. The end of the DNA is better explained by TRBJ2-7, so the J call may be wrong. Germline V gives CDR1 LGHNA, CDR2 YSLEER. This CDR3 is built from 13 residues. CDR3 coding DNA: TGCGCCAGCGGCACCACCCTCACCCACGAGCAGTACTTC. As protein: CASGTTLTHEQYF.

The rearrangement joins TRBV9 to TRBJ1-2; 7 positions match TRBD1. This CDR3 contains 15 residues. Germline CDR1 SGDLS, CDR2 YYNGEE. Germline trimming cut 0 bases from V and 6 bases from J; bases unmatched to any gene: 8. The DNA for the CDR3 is TGTGCCAGCAGCGTAGCAAGGGGGCGTATGGATGGCTACACCTTC. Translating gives CASSVARGRMDGYTF.

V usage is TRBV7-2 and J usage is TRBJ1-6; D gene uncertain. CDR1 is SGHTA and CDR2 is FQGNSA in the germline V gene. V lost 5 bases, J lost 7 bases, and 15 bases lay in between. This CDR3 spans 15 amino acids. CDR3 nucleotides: TGTGCCAGCAGCCAACCGCCGGGCTTGAATTCACCCCTCCACTTT. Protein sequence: CASSQPPGLNSPLHF.

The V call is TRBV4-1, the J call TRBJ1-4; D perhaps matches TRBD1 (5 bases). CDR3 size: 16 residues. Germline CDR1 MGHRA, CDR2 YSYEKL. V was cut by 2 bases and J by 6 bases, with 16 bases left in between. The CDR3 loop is CASSQSGRDGYEKLFF. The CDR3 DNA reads TGCGCCAGCAGCCAATCCGGACGGGACGGCTATGAAAAACTGTTTTTT.

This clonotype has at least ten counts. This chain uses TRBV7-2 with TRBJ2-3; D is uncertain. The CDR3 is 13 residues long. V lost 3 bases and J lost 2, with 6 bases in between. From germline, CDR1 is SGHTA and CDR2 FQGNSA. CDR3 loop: CASSFSVTDTQYF. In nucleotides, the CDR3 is TGTGCCAGCAGCTTCTCAGTCACAGATACGCAGTATTTT.